The clone carrying this T cell receptor (beta chain) was detected only a few times. The sample is drawn from a study of graft-versus-host responses after intestinal transplantation. Study-wide context: Those transplanted obtained multivisceral, liver-intestinal, or isolated intestinal grafts. Induction using anti-thymocyte globulin, followed by tacrolimus and steroids for two to three years, was given to all recipients.

Study results and limitations: Recipient bone marrow held GvH clones, some seen earlier in ileum or blood.

CFSE-labeled responder cells (about 200,000) were plated with about 200,000 irradiated, violet-dye-labeled stimulator cells. TCRdb's table, derived via immunoSEQ multiplex PCR, lists solely in-frame clones and lacks some. This table has 15,000 or so clones, approximately 33% appearing once. V dropped 0 bases and J dropped 10 bases, with 13 bases sitting between them. The CDR3 is 14 amino acids. Germline V gene lookup returns CDR1 ENHRY and CDR2 SYGVKD. The chain links TRBV10-3 to TRBJ2-1, with D perhaps matching TRBD1 (6 bases). Source: alloreactive CD8+ T cells from a mixed lymphocyte reaction culture, taken before intestinal transplant. Subset denoted: CFSE-low proliferating T cells sorted from roughly 6-day pre-transplant mixed lymphocyte reaction (GvH or HvG direction). This receptor was taken from a human patient who received an intestinal transplant. The CDR3 nucleotides are TGTGCCATCAGTGAGTCTCAGGGGATGGGAGAGCAGTTCTTC. This encodes CAISESQGMGEQFF.